This T cell receptor (beta chain) came from a study of CD8 T cells in ankylosing spondylitis. Findings and caveats of the study: A subset of motif variants has previously been described in the synovial fluid and blood of reactive arthritis. The study looked at matched synovial fluid samples from ankylosing spondylitis patients. Disease-linked clones were reported to be significantly enriched there.

This clonotype was detected ten times or more. What it binds is not known. The CDR3 extends over 15 amino acids. With V trimmed by 6 bases and J by 5 bases, 12 bases remained unmatched. Quantitative 5'-RACE with molecular barcodes generated TCR beta libraries. Each CDR3 protein is one row after TCRdb ran MiXCR on the 5' RACE reads. This sample has some 180,000 distinct CDR3 sequences, with 18% found just once. The chain carries TRBV12-3 or TRBV12-4 and TRBJ2-5; 7 positions match TRBD1. Sequencing was performed on blood, either unsorted or a sorted T cell fraction (not recorded which). This clonotype originated in a male donor under 30 with ankylosing spondylitis or in good health (not recorded which). The CDR3, as DNA: TGTGCCAGCAGCCTTGGACAGGTATCCGGGGAGACCCAGTACTTC. As protein: CASSLGQVSGETQYF.